Each of the 10 T cell receptor beta chains below was sequenced from the same sample in a study of CD8+ T cells in alopecia areata. After isolation, RNA underwent reverse transcription to generate cDNA as the sequencing template. Produced via immunoSEQ multiplex PCR; TCRdb's table is partial and in-frame only. Of about 220,000 clones listed, around 57% are singletons. Regarding treatment: oral pan-JAK inhibitor, 5-10 mg twice daily. The starting material was CD4+ T cells sorted from blood, obtained at week 4, from a patient treated with tofacitinib. These receptors all stem from a human donor with alopecia areata.

This clone was seen a few times. CDR3 sequence (DNA): TGCGCCAGCAGCTTGGAAGGGAGCTCTGGGGCCAACGTCCTGACTTTC. Translation: CASSLEGSSGANVLTF. This chain joins TRBV5-1 and TRBJ2-6, with D perhaps matching TRBD2 (5 bases). With 0 bases removed from V and 0 bases from J, the gap between germline ends came to 7 bases. Germline lookup yields CDR1 SGHRS and CDR2 YFSETQ. This CDR3 has 16 residues.

The gene calls are TRBV27 and TRBJ2-6; D not certain. Germline CDR1 and CDR2: MNHEY and SMNVEV (reference sequence). The CDR3 has 16 amino acids. V was shortened by 6 bases and J by 0 bases, with 12 bases between the two germline ends. The CDR3 nucleotides are TGTGCCAGCAGGCGTACGGCAGCCTCTGGGGCCAACGTCCTGACTTTC. Translating gives CASRRTAASGANVLTF.

The rearrangement uses TRBV20-1 and TRBJ1-2; D remains unclear. This CDR3 has 11 residues. The ends were cut back, 2 bases at V and 6 bases at J, with 7 bases in the middle. CDR1 DFQATT and CDR2 SNEGSKA come from the germline V gene (reference sequence). The CDR3 DNA follows: TGCAGTGCTAGAATAGGGAATGGCTACACCTTC. This encodes CSARIGNGYTF.

The chain combines TRBV9 with TRBJ2-1; 8 bases match TRBD1. Germline-derived CDR1 and CDR2 are SGDLS and YYNGEE. J lost 4 bases, V lost 0 bases, and 6 bases had no gene match. This CDR3 spans 16 amino acids. CDR3 nucleotides: TGTGCCAGCAGCGTAGCAGGGGGACAGGTATACAATGAGCAGTTCTTC. Its translation: CASSVAGGQVYNEQFF.

This clone was found once. This chain joins TRBV18 and TRBJ2-7, with 8 bases lining up with TRBD1. This CDR3 region has 13 residues. V lost 5 bases to trimming and J lost 7 bases; unmatched junction nucleotides: 7. CDR1 KGHSH and CDR2 LQKENI come from the germline V gene. The chain's CDR3 is CASSADRVGEQYF. Here the CDR3 DNA reads TGTGCCAGCTCAGCGGACAGGGTCGGGGAGCAGTACTTC.

This clone was seen more than once but under ten times. The chain combines TRBV30 with TRBJ2-2; D possibly corresponds to TRBD2 (7 bases). Looked up from germline, CDR1 is GTSNPN and CDR2 is SVGIG (reference sequence). This CDR3 region has 16 residues. The V end was cut by 3 bases, the J end by 3 bases, with 17 bases between. CDR3 DNA: TGTGCCTGGAGAAAGTGGGGGGGCCCCGACACCGGGGAGCTGTTTTTT. Its translation: CAWRKWGGPDTGELFF.

This clone is a singleton in its sample. The V and J genes are TRBV30 and TRBJ2-7; 9 positions agree with TRBD2. With V trimmed by 2 bases and J by 4 bases, 0 bases remained unmatched. The CDR3 has 12 amino acids. Germline V gene sequence: CDR1 GTSNPN, CDR2 SVGIG (reference sequence). DNA of the CDR3: TGTGCCTGGAGTACTAGCGGGTACGAGCAGTACTTC. This gives the protein CAWSTSGYEQYF.

The V gene is TRBV9, the J gene TRBJ1-2; a weak D match, TRBD1 (5 bases). Deletions cut 3 bases from V and 1 base from J, with 13 bases between. Per the germline V gene, CDR1 is SGDLS and CDR2 is YYNGEE. The CDR3 has 15 residues. In DNA form, the CDR3 reads TGTGCCAGCAGCGCCTCGGGACGCAATAACTATGGCTACACCTTC. As protein: CASSASGRNNYGYTF. The variable domain in full, completed from reference TRBV9 and TRBJ1-2, reads DSGVTQTPKHLITATGQRVTLRCSPRSGDLSVYWYQQSLDQGLQFLIQYYNGEERAKGNILERFSAQQFPDLHSELNLSSLELGDSALYFCASSASGRNNYGYTFGSGTRLTVV.

This clone was found a few times. V and J are TRBV29-1 and TRBJ2-7; 10 nucleotides align to TRBD2. The ends lost 6 bases at V and 4 bases at J; junction bases unmatched: 15. Germline values: CDR1 SQVTM, CDR2 ANQGSEA. The CDR3 spans 16 residues. Written as DNA, the CDR3 is TGCAGCGTCGCCCGCTTAGCGGGGGGCCTTCATTACGAGCAGTACTTC. This codes for CSVARLAGGLHYEQYF.

This clone came up a few times. The CDR3 reads CAWQSGLSGANVLTF. As DNA, the CDR3 is TGTGCCTGGCAGTCGGGACTCTCGGGGGCCAACGTCCTGACTTTC. The chain is built from TRBV30 and TRBJ2-6; a weak D match, TRBD2 (6 bases). The CDR3 has 15 residues. V was clipped by 5 bases and J by 4 bases, with 15 bases between them. Looked up from germline, CDR1 is GTSNPN and CDR2 is SVGIG (reference sequence).